The 9 T cell receptor beta chains below all came from one sample that was sequenced in a study of cytomegalovirus exposure and HLA in healthy donors. The PCR employed 60 Vbeta primers together with 13 Jbeta primers. Using immunoSEQ multiplex PCR, the repertoire was profiled, and TCRdb retains in-frame clones only, with some absent. The data contain 150,000 to 180,000 clones, around 79% of them singletons. Sequencing input: PBMCs. Every receptor here comes from a man younger than 30 in good health and CMV-seronegative.

This clone was found once. V usage is TRBV6-1 and J usage is TRBJ2-3; TRBD2 matches 11 bases. This CDR3 is built from 17 residues. Germline V lookup: CDR1 MNHNS, CDR2 SASEGT. V shed 2 bases, J shed 4 bases, and the junction held 8 bases outside the gene matches. CDR3 region: CASSEFLAGGPADTQYF. The CDR3 DNA follows: TGTGCCAGCAGTGAATTCCTAGCGGGGGGTCCCGCAGATACGCAGTATTTT.

This clone was seen a handful of times. CDR3 in DNA: TGCGCCAGCAGCCAAATGTGGACTCCTGGAAACACCATATATTTT. Protein product: CASSQMWTPGNTIYF. V and J are TRBV4-1 and TRBJ1-3; D is undetermined. From germline, CDR1 is MGHRA and CDR2 YSYEKL. Trimming stripped 2 bases from V and 2 bases from J, with 10 bases between. This CDR3 region has 15 residues.

The rearrangement joins TRBV18 to TRBJ2-7, with 7 bases lining up with TRBD1. Per the germline V gene, CDR1 is KGHSH and CDR2 is LQKENI. J gave up 1 base and V 2 bases, and 2 bases lay outside the gene matches. The CDR3 is 14 residues long. Written as DNA, the CDR3 is TGTGCCAGCTCACCAGCAGGGGGATCCTACGAGCAGTACTTC. Translating gives CASSPAGGSYEQYF.

The chain links TRBV7-9 to TRBJ1-6, with D possibly matching TRBD1 (5 bases). Between the trimmed V and J ends, which lost 5 bases and 10 bases, there was a span of 21 bases. There are 16 residues in the CDR3. Looked up from germline, CDR1 is SEHNR and CDR2 is FQNEAQ (reference sequence). This CDR3 reads CASSPTGGGNESPLHF. The CDR3, as DNA: TGTGCCAGCAGCCCAACCGGGGGAGGGAATGAGTCACCCCTCCACTTT.

J is TRBJ2-2 and V is TRBV2, with TRBD1 identical over 9 bases. J lost 6 bases, V lost 6 bases, and 5 bases had no gene match. Germline CDR1 SNHLY, CDR2 FYNNEI. The CDR3 has 14 amino acids. CDR3 protein: CASRGQGVAGELFF. The DNA for the CDR3 is TGTGCCAGCAGGGGACAGGGAGTAGCCGGGGAGCTGTTTTTT.

This chain uses TRBV4-3 with TRBJ1-3; no firm D call. The CDR3 is 16 amino acids. V was clipped by 3 bases and J by 0 bases, with 12 bases between them. Germline V gene sequence: CDR1 LGHNA, CDR2 YSLEER. The CDR3 bases are TGCGCCAGCAGCCAGGTGCGGGGAAGCTCTGGAAACACCATATATTTT. Protein product: CASSQVRGSSGNTIYF.

The chain uses TRBV27 and TRBJ2-5; TRBD2 matches at 7 bases. After removal of 7 bases from V and 9 bases from J, the junction contained 8 bases not matched to a gene. The CDR3 loop spans 12 amino acids. Germline V gene data show CDR1 as MNHEY and CDR2 as SMNVEV (reference sequence). CDR3 protein: CASKDIRGAQYF. The CDR3 DNA follows: TGTGCCAGCAAGGACATTCGGGGGGCCCAGTACTTC.

V and J are TRBV11-2 and TRBJ2-7, with TRBD2 as a possible D gene (6 bases). Germline CDR1 and CDR2: SGHAT and FQNNGV. V lost 5 bases and J 3 bases, leaving 23 bases between the germline ends. The CDR3 is made up of 17 amino acids. DNA of the CDR3: TGTGCCAGCAGCAATTCCCGGGAGCCGGGCAGCTACTACGAGCAGTACTTC. This gives the protein CASSNSREPGSYYEQYF.

In this sample, this clone turned up a few times. This rearrangement joins TRBV6-1 to TRBJ1-2; no clear D. Germline loops: CDR1 MNHNS, CDR2 SASEGT. V lost 2 bases and J 2 bases, leaving 9 bases between the germline ends. This CDR3 is 14 amino acids long. The CDR3 bases are TGTGCCAGCAGTGAACACGGCGGAAACTATGGCTACACCTTC. Amino acids: CASSEHGGNYGYTF.